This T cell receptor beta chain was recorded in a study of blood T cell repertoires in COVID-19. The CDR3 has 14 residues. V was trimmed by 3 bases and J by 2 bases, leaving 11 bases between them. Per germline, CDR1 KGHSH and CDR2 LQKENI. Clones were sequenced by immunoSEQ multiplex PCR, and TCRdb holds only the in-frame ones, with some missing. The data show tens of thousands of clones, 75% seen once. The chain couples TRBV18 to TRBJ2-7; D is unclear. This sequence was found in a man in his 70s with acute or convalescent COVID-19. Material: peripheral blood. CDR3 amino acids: CASSPPSQTYEQYF. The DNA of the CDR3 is TGTGCCAGCTCACCCCCGAGTCAAACCTACGAGCAGTACTTC.